The sequence of this TCR beta chain was determined in a study of shared clonotypes between healthy human individuals. V was clipped by 7 bases and J by 5 bases; unmatched bases: 14. The germline CDR1 and CDR2 sequences are MNHEY and SVGAGI. The CDR3 extends over 15 amino acids. As to this clone: Its antigen is currently unknown.

Naive-designated CD8 cells lacked CD45RO, were positively enriched for CCR7, and omitted terminally differentiated effector memory CD45RA+ cells. Overall study results and limits: Enrolling few donors narrowed the genetic and exposure-history diversity that was represented.

Here immunoSEQ multiplex PCR was the method, and the copy in TCRdb shows in-frame clones only, minus some. The table shows hundreds of thousands of clones, with 95% to 97% occurring only once. Specimen: naive CD8+ T cells sorted from blood. The source of this sequence is a woman aged 30 to 39 in good health. This chain joins TRBV6-5 and TRBJ2-7, with 7 bases that match TRBD2. The CDR3 spells CASTTMLGGKDEQYF. In DNA, the CDR3 is TGTGCCAGCACCACAATGTTGGGGGGGAAAGACGAGCAGTACTTC.